The 17 T cell receptor beta chains given below trace back to one sample, sequenced in a study of T cells in Graves' hyperthyroidism and ophthalmopathy. RNA transcripts served as the template for amplifying TCR beta CDR3 regions. The TCR CDR3 was amplified in a first-round RT-PCR using the HTBI primer set. TCRdb analysed the multiplex PCR reads with MiXCR anew, one entry per CDR3 protein. The sample yields 600,000 to 750,000 distinct CDR3 sequences, 15% to 20% seen once. The sequencing input was blood. Receptor source: a man over 45 with Graves' hyperthyroidism.

The chain combines TRBV19 with TRBJ2-5, with a possible D match to TRBD1 (6 bases). From germline, CDR1 is LNHDA and CDR2 SQIVND (reference sequence). This CDR3 spans 16 amino acids. The V and J ends lost 6 bases and 3 bases respectively, with 20 bases between them. Here the CDR3 DNA reads TGTGCCAGTAGGTTGCGTTTTACAGGGTTGGAAGAGACCCAGTACTTC. Encoded protein: CASRLRFTGLEETQYF.

This clonotype occurred a few times. V is TRBV9 and J is TRBJ2-3; possible D gene TRBD2, 6 bases. The germline CDR1 and CDR2 sequences are SGDLS and YYNGEE. The CDR3 covers 14 residues. Trimming shortened V by 1 base and J by 8 bases, and 14 bases separated the two germline ends. The CDR3 region is CASSVYRERGTQYF. As DNA, the CDR3 is TGTGCCAGCAGCGTATATCGGGAGCGCGGTACGCAGTATTTT.

In this sample, this clonotype turned up many times. CDR3 sequence reads: CSARGKGAQDQPQHF. The DNA of the CDR3 is TGCAGTGCTAGAGGGAAGGGGGCTCAGGATCAGCCCCAGCATTTT. The genes are TRBV20-1 and TRBJ1-5, with TRBD1 matching 7 bases. V lost 1 base and J lost 5; bases outside the gene matches: 8. The CDR3 totals 15 residues. Per germline, CDR1 DFQATT and CDR2 SNEGSKA (reference sequence).

This clonotype was counted at least ten times. The chain couples TRBV20-1 to TRBJ2-1; 14 bases are shared with TRBD2. Germline lookup yields CDR1 DFQATT and CDR2 SNEGSKA (reference sequence). V lost 2 bases to trimming and J lost 2 bases; unmatched junction nucleotides: 2. The CDR3 has 16 amino acids. The CDR3, as DNA: TGCAGTGCTAGACCGGGACTAGCGGGGGCCTACAATGAGCAGTTCTTC. Its translation is CSARPGLAGAYNEQFF.

This clonotype was seen ten or more times. This chain links TRBV27 with TRBJ2-6; D is possibly TRBD1 or TRBD2 (6 bases each). Trimming cost V 3 bases and J 2 bases, with 11 bases left between them. This CDR3 contains 16 residues. Germline V gene sequence: CDR1 MNHEY, CDR2 SMNVEV (reference sequence). The CDR3 DNA reads as TGTGCCAGCAGTTTTTCCGGGGGCGCTGGGGCCAACGTCCTGACTTTC. It codes for CASSFSGGAGANVLTF.

This clonotype was recorded a few times. The chain couples TRBV19 to TRBJ2-3; D is perhaps TRBD1 or TRBD2 (6 bases each). Trimming pared 0 bases from V and 6 bases from J, leaving 16 bases between. The V gene's germline CDR1 is LNHDA and CDR2 SQIVND (reference sequence). This CDR3 spans 16 amino acids. CDR3 sequence reads: CASSIDRLGGLDTQYF. The CDR3 DNA reads as TGTGCCAGTAGTATAGACCGACTAGGGGGTTTGGATACGCAGTATTTT.

This clonotype was seen at least ten times. This rearrangement joins TRBV28 to TRBJ1-1; maybe TRBD1 (5 bases). This CDR3 is built from 13 residues. Germline V gene lookup returns CDR1 MDHEN and CDR2 SYDVKM. Trimming pared 7 bases from V and 8 bases from J, leaving 17 bases between. The DNA for the CDR3 is TGTGCCAGCACAACCACCGGGGCATTAGAAGCTTTCTTT. Amino acids: CASTTTGALEAFF.

At least ten counts were recorded for this clonotype. This rearrangement joins TRBV20-1 to TRBJ2-5; possibly TRBD2 for D (5 bases). The CDR3 loop spans 15 amino acids. The V end was cut by 0 bases, the J end by 6 bases, with 17 bases between. Germline-derived CDR1 and CDR2 are DFQATT and SNEGSKA (reference sequence). CDR3 coding DNA: TGCAGTGCTAGAGAACGGTCGGGGTCCAAGCAGACCCAGTACTTC. Translation: CSARERSGSKQTQYF.

This clonotype has more than one count but fewer than ten. CDR3 loop: CASSVVGAAGGNEQFF. CDR3 bases: TGTGCCAGCAGCGTAGTGGGCGCAGCGGGGGGCAATGAGCAGTTCTTC. The J gene is TRBJ2-1, the V gene TRBV9; 9 bases fit TRBD2. This CDR3 region has 16 residues. V lost 0 bases to trimming and J lost 6 bases; unmatched junction nucleotides: 7. Germline V gene lookup returns CDR1 SGDLS and CDR2 YYNGEE.

This clonotype occurred many times. CDR3 protein: CASSSPAGGSYEQYF. In DNA, the CDR3 is TGTGCCAGCAGTTCCCCGGCCGGGGGCTCCTACGAGCAGTACTTC. The genes are TRBV28 and TRBJ2-7; the D gene is possibly TRBD2 (6 bases). This CDR3 spans 15 amino acids. Germline CDR1 MDHEN, CDR2 SYDVKM. V was pared by 4 bases and J by 0 bases, with 13 bases between.

This clonotype was picked up many times. The CDR3, as DNA: TGCAGTGCTTTAGGACTAGCGACCTACAATGAGCAGTTCTTC. Protein product: CSALGLATYNEQFF. V and J are TRBV20-1 and TRBJ2-1, with 9 bases lining up with TRBD2. The germline V gene encodes CDR1 DFQATT and CDR2 SNEGSKA (reference sequence). J gave up 2 bases and V 5 bases, and 4 bases lay outside the gene matches. The CDR3 is 14 residues long.

This clonotype was observed at least ten times. This chain connects TRBV7-9 to TRBJ2-5; TRBD2 matches 10 bases. CDR1 SEHNR and CDR2 FQNEAQ come from the germline V gene (reference sequence). The CDR3 is made up of 16 amino acids. J was trimmed by 4 bases and V by 4 bases; bases with no gene match: 9. The chain's CDR3 is CASSSPGLAVRETQYF. The CDR3 nucleotides are TGTGCCAGCAGCTCGCCTGGACTAGCGGTTCGAGAGACCCAGTACTTC.

This clonotype appeared many times. The gene calls are TRBV9 and TRBJ2-7; 9 bases are a match to TRBD2. CDR3 length equals 17 residues. The junction had 17 bases not matched to a gene; V was cut back by 4 bases and J by 6 bases. The germline CDR1 and CDR2 sequences are SGDLS and YYNGEE. The CDR3 nucleotides read TGTGCCAGCAGCCCCCTCCTGTGGAGCGGGAGGACCTCCGAGCAGTACTTC. Translated: CASSPLLWSGRTSEQYF.

This clonotype was seen repeatedly, ten times or more. This chain links TRBV2 with TRBJ2-5; weak D call: TRBD1 (6 bases). The CDR3 extends over 14 amino acids. The germline V and J ends were trimmed by 4 bases and 3 bases, with 12 bases remaining between them. Germline CDR1 and CDR2: SNHLY and FYNNEI. The CDR3 nucleotides are TGTGCCAGCAGTGGACGGACAGACAAAGAGACCCAGTACTTC. Translating gives CASSGRTDKETQYF.

This clonotype was seen at least ten times. The chain is built from TRBV9 and TRBJ2-5; 9 bases are shared with TRBD1. CDR1 is SGDLS and CDR2 is YYNGEE in the germline V gene. The CDR3 consists of 17 residues. J lost 5 bases, V lost 0 bases, and 11 bases had no gene match. CDR3 sequence reads: CASSVGSGTGFGETQYF. CDR3 coding DNA: TGTGCCAGCAGCGTAGGGTCCGGGACAGGGTTCGGGGAGACCCAGTACTTC.

Regarding this clonotype: This may come from a read error, since a much larger clone is one base off. The genes are TRBV2 and TRBJ1-5; D unclear. Germline V gene lookup returns CDR1 SNHLY and CDR2 FYNNEI. This CDR3 has 15 amino acids. This CDR3 is CASSESKGSNQPEHF. The DNA of the CDR3 is TGTGCCAGCAGTGAGTCCAAGGGAAGCAATCAGCCCGAGCATTTT.

This clonotype was seen repeatedly, ten times or more. J is TRBJ1-5 and V is TRBV2; D uncertain. Germline V lookup: CDR1 SNHLY, CDR2 FYNNEI. The CDR3 is made up of 17 amino acids. V lost 6 bases and J lost 3, with 21 bases in between. As DNA, the CDR3 is TGTGCCAGCAGGCCACGGGCCGGCGCGGTCCCCAATCAGCCCCAGCATTTT. Its translation: CASRPRAGAVPNQPQHF.